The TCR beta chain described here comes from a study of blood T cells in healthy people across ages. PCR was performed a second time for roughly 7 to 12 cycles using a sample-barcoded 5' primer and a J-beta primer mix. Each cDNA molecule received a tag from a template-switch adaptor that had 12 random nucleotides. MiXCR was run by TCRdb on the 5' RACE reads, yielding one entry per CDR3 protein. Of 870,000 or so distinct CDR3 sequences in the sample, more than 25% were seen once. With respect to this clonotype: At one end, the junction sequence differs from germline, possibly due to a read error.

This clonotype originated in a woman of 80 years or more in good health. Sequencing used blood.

The DNA for the CDR3 is TGTACCAGCAGCTCAACAGGGTTAGCTAACTATGGCTACACCTTC. It specifies CTSSSTGLANYGYTF. The J gene is TRBJ1-2, the V gene TRBV3-1; D perhaps matches TRBD1 (6 bases). Germline V gene data show CDR1 as LGHDT and CDR2 as YNNKEL (reference sequence). This CDR3 is built from 15 residues.